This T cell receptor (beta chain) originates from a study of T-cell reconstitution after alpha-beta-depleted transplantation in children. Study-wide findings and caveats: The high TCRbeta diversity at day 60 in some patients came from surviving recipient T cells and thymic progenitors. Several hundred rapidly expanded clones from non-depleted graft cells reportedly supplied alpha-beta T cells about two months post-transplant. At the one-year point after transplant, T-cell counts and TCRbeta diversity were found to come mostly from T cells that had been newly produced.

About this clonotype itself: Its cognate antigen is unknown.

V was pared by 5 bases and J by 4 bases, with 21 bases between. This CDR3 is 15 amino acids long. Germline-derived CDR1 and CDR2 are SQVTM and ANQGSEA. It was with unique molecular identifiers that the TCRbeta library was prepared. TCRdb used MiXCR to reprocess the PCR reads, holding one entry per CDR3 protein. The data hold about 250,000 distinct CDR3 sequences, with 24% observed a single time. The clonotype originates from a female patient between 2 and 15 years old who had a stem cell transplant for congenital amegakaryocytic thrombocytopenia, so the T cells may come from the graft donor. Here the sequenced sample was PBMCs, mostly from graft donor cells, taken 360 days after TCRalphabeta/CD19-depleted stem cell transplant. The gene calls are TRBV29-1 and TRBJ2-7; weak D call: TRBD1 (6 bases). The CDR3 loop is CSVPLGGHSDYEQYF. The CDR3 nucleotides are TGCAGCGTTCCTCTTGGGGGCCATTCGGATTACGAGCAGTACTTC.